These T cell receptor beta chains were read from a single sample in a study of blood T cell repertoires in COVID-19. Assay used: immunoSEQ multiplex PCR; TCRdb lists only in-frame clones, some missing. The sample consists of roughly 100,000 clones, approximately 69% of them appearing once. The sequenced sample consisted of peripheral blood. The receptors originated from a man older than 75 with acute or convalescent COVID-19. Each CDR3 is given with its conserved first and last residue. Fields, in order: D gene, J gene, V gene, clone size, CDR3 protein, CDR3 DNA. A D gene is named only where the DNA matches it firmly. A clone size is listed for some rows: how often the clone was seen (once, few, many), or a class if it is expanded.

.,TRBJ2-2,TRBV10-1,few,CASSGKRAQAGELFF,TGCGCCAGCAGTGGAAAGCGCGCACAAGCCGGGGAGCTGTTTTTT
TRBD2,TRBJ2-1,TRBV7-2,few,CASSSTRTSVSNEQFF,TGTGCCAGCAGCTCGACCCGGACTAGCGTCTCCAATGAGCAGTTCTTC
TRBD1,TRBJ1-4,TRBV9,.,CASSVGDSRNEKLFF,TGTGCCAGCAGCGTTGGGGACAGCCGGAATGAAAAACTGTTTTTT
.,TRBJ2-7,TRBV5-1,.,CASSLGQAGYEQYF,TGCGCCAGCAGCTTGGGACAGGCCGGCTACGAGCAGTACTTC
TRBD1,TRBJ1-2,TRBV2,.,CASRGDRGGGGYTF,TGTGCCAGCAGGGGGGACAGGGGAGGAGGTGGCTACACCTTC
.,TRBJ2-7,TRBV28,few,CASSPGTPSYEQYF,TGTGCCAGCAGCCCCGGGACTCCATCCTACGAGCAGTACTTC
TRBD1,TRBJ2-1,TRBV28,.,CASRSGTARYNEQFF,TGTGCCAGCAGATCCGGGACAGCGAGGTACAATGAGCAGTTCTTC
TRBD1,TRBJ1-3,TRBV5-5,few,CASRGQDSSGNTIYF,TGTGCCAGCAGGGGACAGGATAGCTCTGGAAACACCATATATTTT
TRBD1,TRBJ2-5,TRBV4-3,.,CASSQDFQGEETQYF,TGCGCCAGCAGCCAAGACTTCCAGGGGGAGGAGACCCAGTACTTC
.,TRBJ1-2,TRBV7-2,.,CASSLDHQGGYTF,TGTGCCAGCAGCTTAGACCACCAGGGCGGCTACACCTTC
TRBD2,TRBJ2-7,TRBV28,.,CASRRLAGTYEQYF,TGTGCCAGCAGGCGACTAGCGGGAACCTACGAGCAGTACTTC
.,TRBJ1-5,TRBV28,.,CASWGGGSGNQPQHF,TGTGCCAGCTGGGGCGGGGGTTCGGGCAATCAGCCCCAGCATTTT
TRBD2,TRBJ2-5,TRBV5-4,.,CASSPTSFSGLGETQYF,TGTGCCAGCAGCCCGACTAGCTTTTCGGGCCTCGGGGAGACCCAGTACTTC
TRBD2,TRBJ2-1,TRBV15,.,CATRLAGDPGEQFF,TGTGCCACCCGACTAGCGGGGGACCCTGGGGAGCAGTTCTTC
.,TRBJ2-1,TRBV14,.,CASSQRQGGYNEQFF,TGTGCCAGCAGCCAGAGACAGGGAGGATACAATGAGCAGTTCTTC
TRBD2,TRBJ2-1,TRBV5-1,few,CASSLLAREGYNEQFF,TGCGCCAGCAGCTTGTTGGCGCGGGAGGGCTACAATGAGCAGTTCTTC
.,TRBJ1-6,TRBV5-4,.,CASSSQGGGYNSPLHF,TGTGCCAGCAGCTCTCAGGGAGGAGGGTATAATTCACCCCTCCACTTT
.,TRBJ1-1,TRBV20-1,.,CSASSGPEAFF,TGCAGTGCTTCCTCCGGTCCTGAAGCTTTCTTT
TRBD1,TRBJ2-6,TRBV11-2,.,CASSSGGWANVLTF,TGTGCCAGCAGTTCAGGGGGCTGGGCCAACGTCCTGACTTTC
.,TRBJ1-4,TRBV30,.,CAWSGARELNEKLFF,TGTGCCTGGAGTGGCGCAAGAGAGCTTAATGAAAAACTGTTTTTT
TRBD2,TRBJ2-1,TRBV10-3,once,CAISGGLAAYNEQFF,TGTGCCATCAGTGGGGGACTAGCGGCATACAATGAGCAGTTCTTC
TRBD2,TRBJ2-2,TRBV9,.,CASSVVSGRPGELFF,TGTGCCAGCAGCGTAGTAAGCGGGAGGCCCGGGGAGCTGTTTTTT
TRBD2,TRBJ2-2,TRBV5-6,.,CASSLEGLATGELFF,TGTGCCAGCAGCTTGGAGGGACTAGCGACCGGGGAGCTGTTTTTT
TRBD2,TRBJ2-7,TRBV6-5,.,CASSPPSSGRAIWYF,TGTGCCAGCAGCCCCCCCTCTAGCGGGAGGGCCATCTGGTACTTC
TRBD2,TRBJ2-7,TRBV2,.,CASSKLAAILGEQYF,TGTGCCAGCAGTAAACTAGCGGCCATCCTTGGTGAGCAGTACTTC
TRBD2,TRBJ2-5,TRBV28,.,CASSDAGGTSGRRETQYF,TGTGCCAGCTCAGACGCGGGCGGGACTAGCGGGAGAAGGGAGACCCAGTACTTC
.,TRBJ2-3,TRBV12-3/TRBV12-4,few,CASRGASDTQYF,TGTGCCAGCAGGGGGGCCTCAGATACGCAGTATTTT
.,TRBJ2-5,TRBV24-1,many,CATSDSGLKTQYF,TGTGCCACCAGTGACTCGGGACTGAAGACCCAGTACTTC
.,TRBJ2-1,TRBV18,.,CASSHRNEQFF,TGTGCCAGCTCACACAGAAATGAGCAGTTCTTC
TRBD2,TRBJ2-3,TRBV7-8,once,CASSLSTSGRATRDTQYF,TGTGCCAGCAGCTTATCCACTAGCGGGAGAGCAACCCGAGATACGCAGTATTTT
.,TRBJ1-1,TRBV28,.,CASSLRGGGAEAFF,TGTGCCAGCAGTTTACGGGGAGGGGGTGCTGAAGCTTTCTTT
.,TRBJ2-1,TRBV4-3,few,CASSQDPDWLSSYNEQFF,TGCGCCAGCAGCCAAGATCCCGACTGGTTGAGCTCCTACAATGAGCAGTTCTTC
TRBD1,TRBJ2-3,TRBV5-8,.,CASSVQGAGNTQYF,TGTGCCAGCAGCGTGCAGGGGGCGGGAAATACGCAGTATTTT
TRBD1,TRBJ1-6,TRBV28,.,CASSLGQGQYSPLHF,TGTGCCAGCAGTTTAGGACAGGGCCAATATTCACCCCTCCACTTT
.,TRBJ2-3,TRBV10-3,.,CAITPVSTDTQYF,TGTGCCATCACCCCGGTGAGCACAGATACGCAGTATTTT
.,TRBJ2-7,TRBV11-2,.,CASSLSVEQYF,TGTGCCAGCAGCTTGTCCGTCGAGCAGTACTTC
TRBD1,TRBJ2-4,TRBV3-1/TRBV3-2,.,CASSQGQGPVNIQYF,TGTGCCAGCAGCCAAGGACAGGGGCCCGTAAACATTCAGTACTTC
.,TRBJ1-1,TRBV7-3,.,CASSVKGDTEAFF,TGTGCCAGCAGCGTAAAAGGAGACACTGAAGCTTTCTTT
.,TRBJ2-5,TRBV5-4,medium-sized,CASSFRESGQETQYF,TGTGCCAGCAGCTTCCGGGAATCGGGACAAGAGACCCAGTACTTC
.,TRBJ1-5,TRBV4-3,once,CASSQDSGRNQPQHF,TGCGCCAGCAGCCAAGATTCGGGTCGCAATCAGCCCCAGCATTTT
.,TRBJ2-7,TRBV9,few,CASSLGSDSSYEQYF,TGTGCCAGCAGCTTGGGCTCGGATAGCTCCTACGAGCAGTACTTC
.,TRBJ1-2,TRBV10-3,.,CAISTWTDYGYTF,TGTGCCATCAGTACCTGGACAGACTATGGCTACACCTTC
.,TRBJ2-7,TRBV14,.,CASSRSYEQYF,TGTGCCAGCAGCCGGAGCTACGAGCAGTACTTC
TRBD2,TRBJ2-2,TRBV5-1,.,CASSLMGASGSSGELFF,TGCGCCAGCAGCTTGATGGGGGCTAGCGGGAGTTCCGGGGAGCTGTTTTTT
.,TRBJ2-1,TRBV7-2,once,CASTDTGSYNEQFF,TGTGCCAGCACCGACACAGGCTCCTACAATGAGCAGTTCTTC
.,TRBJ2-5,TRBV24-1,.,CATSEWGRETQYF,TGTGCCACCAGTGAATGGGGGAGGGAGACCCAGTACTTC
TRBD1,TRBJ1-5,TRBV6-5,.,CASHDRAYQPQHF,TGTGCCAGCCATGACAGGGCCTATCAGCCCCAGCATTTT
.,TRBJ2-7,TRBV5-6,.,CASSLYYEQYF,TGTGCCAGCAGCTTGTATTACGAGCAGTACTTC
TRBD2,TRBJ2-5,TRBV5-1,many,CASSPRTSGSPDQYF,TGCGCCAGCAGCCCCCGGACTAGCGGGAGCCCGGACCAGTACTTC
.,TRBJ2-7,TRBV12-2,.,CASRHRRTGGYEQYF,TGTGCAAGTCGCCATAGACGGACAGGGGGTTACGAGCAGTACTTC